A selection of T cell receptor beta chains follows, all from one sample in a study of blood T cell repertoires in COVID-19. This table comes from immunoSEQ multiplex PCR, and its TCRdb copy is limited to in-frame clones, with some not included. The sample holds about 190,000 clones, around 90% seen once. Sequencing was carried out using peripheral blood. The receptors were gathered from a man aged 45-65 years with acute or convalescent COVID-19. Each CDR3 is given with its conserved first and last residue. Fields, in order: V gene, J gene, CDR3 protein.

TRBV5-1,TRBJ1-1,CASSPRDFPNTEAFF
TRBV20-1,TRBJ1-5,CSASFDTNQPQHF
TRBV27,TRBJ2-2,CASSFGTGSVTGELFF
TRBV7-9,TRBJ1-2,CASTPRGEIYGYTF
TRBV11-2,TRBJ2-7,CASVRNRASYEQYF
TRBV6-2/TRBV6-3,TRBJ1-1,CASSYSEYRRQLNTEAFF
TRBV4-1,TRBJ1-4,CASSQVGEGGANEKLFF
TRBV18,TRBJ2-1,CASSPSTSGYNEQFF
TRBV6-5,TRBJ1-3,CASRSRGSGNTIYF
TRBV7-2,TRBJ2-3,CASSPTWTSGRDTQYF
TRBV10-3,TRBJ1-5,CAISEEGIRGRNQPQHF